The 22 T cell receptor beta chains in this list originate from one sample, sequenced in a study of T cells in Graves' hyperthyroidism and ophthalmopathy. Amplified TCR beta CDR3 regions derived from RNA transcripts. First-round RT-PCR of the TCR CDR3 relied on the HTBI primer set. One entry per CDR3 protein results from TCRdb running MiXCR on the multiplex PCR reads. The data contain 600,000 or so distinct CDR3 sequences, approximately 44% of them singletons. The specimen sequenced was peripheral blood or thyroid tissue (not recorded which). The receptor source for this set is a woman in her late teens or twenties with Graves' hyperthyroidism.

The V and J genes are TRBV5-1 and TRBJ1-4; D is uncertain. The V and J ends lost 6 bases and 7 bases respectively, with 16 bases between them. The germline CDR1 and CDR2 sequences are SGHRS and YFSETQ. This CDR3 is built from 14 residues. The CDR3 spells CASTRRGSSEKLFF. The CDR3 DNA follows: TGCGCCAGCACCCGTCGGGGAAGCTCTGAAAAACTGTTTTTT.

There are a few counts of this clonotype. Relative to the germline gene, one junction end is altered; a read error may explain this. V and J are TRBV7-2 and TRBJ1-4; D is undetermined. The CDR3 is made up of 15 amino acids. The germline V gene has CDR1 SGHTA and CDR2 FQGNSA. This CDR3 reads CASSLEVRRYEKLFF. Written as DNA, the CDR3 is TGTGCCAGCAGTTTAGAGGTTCGTCGTTATGAAAAACTGTTTTTT.

Here the CDR3 DNA reads TGTGCCACCACGCAGGGGACGGATGAGACCCAGTACTTC. It encodes CATTQGTDETQYF. This sequence joins TRBV15 and TRBJ2-5; tentatively, D is TRBD1 (6 bases). V was cut by 7 bases and J by 5 bases, with 14 bases left in between. The germline V gene encodes CDR1 LNHNV and CDR2 YYDKDF (reference sequence). This CDR3 is built from 13 residues.

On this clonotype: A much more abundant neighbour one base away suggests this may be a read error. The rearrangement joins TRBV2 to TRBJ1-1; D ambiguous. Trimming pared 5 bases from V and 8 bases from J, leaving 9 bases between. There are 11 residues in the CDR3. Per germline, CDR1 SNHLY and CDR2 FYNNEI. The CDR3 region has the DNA TGTGCCAGCAGTTCCCGTTCAGAAGCTTTCTTT. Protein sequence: CASSSRSEAFF.

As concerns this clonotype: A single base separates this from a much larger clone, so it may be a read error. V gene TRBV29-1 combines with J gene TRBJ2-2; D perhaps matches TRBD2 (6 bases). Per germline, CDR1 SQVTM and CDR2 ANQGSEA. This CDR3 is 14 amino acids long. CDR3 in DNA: TGCAGCGTTGTATGGCCAGGGAACACCGGGGGGCTGTTTTTT. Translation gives CSVVWPGNTGGLFF.

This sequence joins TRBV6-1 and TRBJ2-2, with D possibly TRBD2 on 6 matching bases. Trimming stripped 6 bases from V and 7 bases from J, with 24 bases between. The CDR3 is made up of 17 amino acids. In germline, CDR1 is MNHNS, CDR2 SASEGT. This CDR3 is CASSQVLSVAGIGELFF. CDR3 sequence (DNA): TGTGCCAGCAGCCAAGTCTTATCCGTCGCGGGAATCGGGGAGCTGTTTTTT.

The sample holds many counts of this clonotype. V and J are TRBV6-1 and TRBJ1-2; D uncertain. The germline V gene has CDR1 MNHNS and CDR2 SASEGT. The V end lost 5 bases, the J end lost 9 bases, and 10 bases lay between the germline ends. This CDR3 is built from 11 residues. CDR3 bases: TGTGCCAGCAGTCAAGGACGTAGCTACACCTTC. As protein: CASSQGRSYTF.

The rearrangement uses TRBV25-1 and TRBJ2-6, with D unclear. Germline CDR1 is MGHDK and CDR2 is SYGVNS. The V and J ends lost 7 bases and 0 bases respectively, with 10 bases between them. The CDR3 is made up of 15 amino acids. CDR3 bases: TGTGCCAGCATCCAAGCGAGCTCTGGGGCCAACGTCCTGACTTTC. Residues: CASIQASSGANVLTF.

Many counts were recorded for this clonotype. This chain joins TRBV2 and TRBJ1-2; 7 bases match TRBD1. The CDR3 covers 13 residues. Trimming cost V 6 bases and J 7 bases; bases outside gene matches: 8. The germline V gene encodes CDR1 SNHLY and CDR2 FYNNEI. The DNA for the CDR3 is TGTGCCAGCAGCCCCACAGGGGCGGGTGGCTACACCTTC. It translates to CASSPTGAGGYTF.

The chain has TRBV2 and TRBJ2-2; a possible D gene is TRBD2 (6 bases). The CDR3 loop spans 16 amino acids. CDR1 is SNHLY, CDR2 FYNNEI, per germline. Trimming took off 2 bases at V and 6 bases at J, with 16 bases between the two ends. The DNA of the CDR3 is TGTGCCAGCAGTGAATCGGGGCGGGACTCCGCCGGGGAGCTGTTTTTT. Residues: CASSESGRDSAGELFF.

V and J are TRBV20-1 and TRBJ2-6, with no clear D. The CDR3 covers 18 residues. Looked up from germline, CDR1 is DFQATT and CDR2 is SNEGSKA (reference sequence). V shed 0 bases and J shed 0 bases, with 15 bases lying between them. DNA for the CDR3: TGCAGTGCTAGAGATCCCACCAACCTTGGCTCTGGGGCCAACGTCCTGACTTTC. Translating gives CSARDPTNLGSGANVLTF.

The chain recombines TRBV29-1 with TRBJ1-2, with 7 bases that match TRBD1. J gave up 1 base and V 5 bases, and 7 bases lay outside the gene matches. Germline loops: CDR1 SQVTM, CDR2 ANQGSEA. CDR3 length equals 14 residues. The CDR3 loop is CSVPTGNSNYGYTF. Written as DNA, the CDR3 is TGCAGCGTTCCGACAGGGAACAGTAACTATGGCTACACCTTC.

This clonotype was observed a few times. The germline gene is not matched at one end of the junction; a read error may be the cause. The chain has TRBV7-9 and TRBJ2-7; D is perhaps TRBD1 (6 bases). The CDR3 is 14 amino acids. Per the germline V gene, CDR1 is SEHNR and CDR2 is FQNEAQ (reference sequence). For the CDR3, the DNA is TGCGCCAGCAGTGTAAGAGGGGGAGTCTACGAGCAGTACTTC. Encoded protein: CASSVRGGVYEQYF.

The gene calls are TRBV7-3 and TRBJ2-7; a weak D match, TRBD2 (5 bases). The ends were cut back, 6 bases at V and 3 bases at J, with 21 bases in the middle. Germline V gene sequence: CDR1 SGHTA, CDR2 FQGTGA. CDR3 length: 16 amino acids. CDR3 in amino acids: CASSSPRPGSDYEQYF. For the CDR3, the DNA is TGTGCCAGCAGTTCCCCAAGACCGGGGAGCGACTACGAGCAGTACTTC.

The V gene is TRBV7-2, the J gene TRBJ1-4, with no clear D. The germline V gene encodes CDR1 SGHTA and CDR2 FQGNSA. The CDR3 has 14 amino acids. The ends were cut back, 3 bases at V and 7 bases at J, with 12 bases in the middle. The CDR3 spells CASSLVGLSEKLFF. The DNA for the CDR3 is TGTGCCAGCAGCTTGGTAGGGTTGAGTGAAAAACTGTTTTTT. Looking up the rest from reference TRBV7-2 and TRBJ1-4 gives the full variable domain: GAGVSQSPSNKVTEKGKDVELRCDPISGHTALYWYRQSLGQGLEFLIYFQGNSAPDKSGLPSDRFSAERTGGSVSTLTIQRTQQEDSAVYLCASSLVGLSEKLFFGSGTQLSVL.

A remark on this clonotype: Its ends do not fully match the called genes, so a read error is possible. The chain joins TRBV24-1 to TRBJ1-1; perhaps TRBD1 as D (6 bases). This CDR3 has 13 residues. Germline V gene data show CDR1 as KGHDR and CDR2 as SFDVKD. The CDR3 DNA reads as TGCAGTGCGAACACAGGGAGATCCACTGAAGCTTTCTTT. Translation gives CSANTGRSTEAFF.

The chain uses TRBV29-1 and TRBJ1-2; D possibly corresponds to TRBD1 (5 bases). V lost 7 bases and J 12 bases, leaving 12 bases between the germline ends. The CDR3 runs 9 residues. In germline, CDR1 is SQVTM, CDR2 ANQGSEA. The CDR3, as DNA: TGCAGCGCCCAAGGAGGGGACACCTTC. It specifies CSAQGGDTF.

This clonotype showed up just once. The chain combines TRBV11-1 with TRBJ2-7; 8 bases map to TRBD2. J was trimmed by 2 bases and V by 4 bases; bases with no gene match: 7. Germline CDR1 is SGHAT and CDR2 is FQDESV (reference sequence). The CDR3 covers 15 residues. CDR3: CASSSTSDRTYEQYF. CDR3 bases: TGTGCCAGCAGCTCGACTAGCGACCGGACCTACGAGCAGTACTTC.

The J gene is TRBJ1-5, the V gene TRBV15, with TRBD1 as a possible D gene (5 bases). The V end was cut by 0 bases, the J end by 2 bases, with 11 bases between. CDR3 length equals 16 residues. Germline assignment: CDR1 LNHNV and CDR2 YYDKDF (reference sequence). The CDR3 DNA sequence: TGTGCCACCAGCAGAGAAGTAGGGGTCGGCAATCAGCCCCAGCATTTT. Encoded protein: CATSREVGVGNQPQHF.

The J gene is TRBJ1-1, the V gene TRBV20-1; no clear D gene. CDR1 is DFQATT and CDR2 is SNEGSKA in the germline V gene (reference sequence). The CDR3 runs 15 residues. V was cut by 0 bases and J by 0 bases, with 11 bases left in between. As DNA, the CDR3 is TGCAGTGCTAGAGATCTCGCGGACTTGAACACTGAAGCTTTCTTT. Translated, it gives CSARDLADLNTEAFF.

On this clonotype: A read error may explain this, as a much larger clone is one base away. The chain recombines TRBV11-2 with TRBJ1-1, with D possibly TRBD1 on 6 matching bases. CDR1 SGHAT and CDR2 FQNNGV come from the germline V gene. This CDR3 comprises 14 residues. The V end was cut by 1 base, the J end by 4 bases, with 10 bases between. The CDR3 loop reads CASSLGGRITEAFF. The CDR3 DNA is TGTGCCAGCAGCTTAGGGGGGCGGATCACTGAAGCTTTCTTT. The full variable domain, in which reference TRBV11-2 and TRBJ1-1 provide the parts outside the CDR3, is EAGVAQSPRYKIIEKRQSVAFWCNPISGHATLYWYQQILGQGPKLLIQFQNNGVVDDSQLPKDRFSAERLKGVDSTLKIQPAKLEDSAVYLCASSLGGRITEAFFGQGTRLTVV.

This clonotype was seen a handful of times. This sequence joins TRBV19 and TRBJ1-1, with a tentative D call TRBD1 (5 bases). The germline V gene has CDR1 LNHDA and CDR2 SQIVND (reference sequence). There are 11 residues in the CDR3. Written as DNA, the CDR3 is TGTGAATCGGGGGGGAACACTGAAGCTTTCTTT. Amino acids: CESGGNTEAFF.